The rows below give T cell receptor beta chains drawn from one sample of a study of Ad26.COV2.S vaccination and SARS-CoV-2 variants. Only in-frame clones appear in the TCRdb table, and some are missing; sequencing was by immunoSEQ multiplex PCR. Here the sample spans around 300,000 clones, about 90% being singletons. The sample in question was peripheral blood, obtained in a trial of Ad26.COV2.S vaccine versus placebo. Every receptor here comes from a person aged 18-60 years who received the Ad26.COV2.S COVID-19 vaccine or a placebo. The CDR3 runs from the conserved cysteine through the conserved F or W. A D gene is named only where the DNA matches it firmly. Rows may omit the clone size; those that give it use once, few, many or a size class.

TRBJ1-2,.,TRBV7-2,.,TGTGCCACCTTTCTTTATGGCTACACCTTC,CATFLYGYTF
TRBJ2-2,TRBD2,TRBV6-2/TRBV6-3,.,TGTGCCAGCAGTTACTTACTAGCGGAAAACACCGGGGAGCTGTTTTTT,CASSYLLAENTGELFF
TRBJ2-7,.,TRBV12-3/TRBV12-4,.,TGTGCCAGCAGTTTAGGGGGATTTAACGAGCAGTACTTC,CASSLGGFNEQYF
TRBJ2-3,.,TRBV9,.,TGTGCCAGCAGCGTAGGGGTCGTTCTCACAGATACGCAGTATTTT,CASSVGVVLTDTQYF
TRBJ2-1,.,TRBV4-3,.,TGCGCCAGCAGCCCTACTCCTAGCGCGTACAATGAGCAGTTCTTC,CASSPTPSAYNEQFF
TRBJ2-3,TRBD1,TRBV28,.,TGTGCCAGCAGCACCGGGACAGCCCCGGATACGCAGTATTTT,CASSTGTAPDTQYF
TRBJ1-1,.,TRBV11-3,.,TGTGCCAGCAGCTCGAGGGGCCTAGGCACTGAAGCTTTCTTT,CASSSRGLGTEAFF
TRBJ2-1,TRBD2,TRBV6-2/TRBV6-3,.,TGTGCCAGCAGTTACCTCCACATTAGCGGGAGACGGAAGGGGAATGAGCAGTTCTTC,CASSYLHISGRRKGNEQFF
TRBJ1-5,.,TRBV4-2,.,TGTGCCAGCAGCCAAGATAAGGGACCCACCTATCAGCCCCAGCATTTT,CASSQDKGPTYQPQHF
TRBJ1-3,.,TRBV6-5,.,TGTGCCAGCAGTTACTCGGGCAAGGTTGGAAACACCATATATTTT,CASSYSGKVGNTIYF
TRBJ1-2,TRBD1,TRBV11-2,.,TGTGCCAGCAGCCCGCAGGGACAGGGGGCGCCCGAGGGGTTTGGCTACACCTTC,CASSPQGQGAPEGFGYTF
TRBJ1-2,.,TRBV19,.,TGTGCCAGCGGGCGGGGGTCTAACTATGGCTACACCTTC,CASGRGSNYGYTF
TRBJ1-1,.,TRBV3-1/TRBV3-2,once,TGTGCCAGCAGCCAAGTGGGGGCCGAGGCTTTCTTT,CASSQVGAEAFF
TRBJ2-2,.,TRBV18,.,TGTGCCAGCTGCCTAGTTCGTCCCACCGGGGAGCTGTTTTTT,CASCLVRPTGELFF
TRBJ1-6,.,TRBV6-6,.,TGTGCCAGCAGTTATGAGACACAACGTCGATCACCCCTCCACTTT,CASSYETQRRSPLHF
TRBJ1-1,.,TRBV7-9,.,TGTGCCAGCAGCCCGGACGGCATGAACACTGAAGCTTTCTTT,CASSPDGMNTEAFF
TRBJ2-7,TRBD1,TRBV7-6,.,TGTGCCAGCAGCCCCTCGACAGGGTCCTACGAGCAGTACTTC,CASSPSTGSYEQYF
TRBJ2-4,.,TRBV3-1/TRBV3-2,.,TGTGCCAGCAGCCGAGTCAGGGACTCAAAAGAGTACTTC,CASSRVRDSKEYF
TRBJ1-2,TRBD1,TRBV7-9,.,TGTGCCAGCAGCCGGGACAGGGGTAAGGGTGGCTACACCTTC,CASSRDRGKGGYTF
TRBJ1-1,.,TRBV4-3,.,TGCGCCAGCAGCCAAGATGAGGGGGGGGTGAACACTGAAGCTTTCTTT,CASSQDEGGVNTEAFF
TRBJ2-3,.,TRBV5-6,once,TGTGCCAGCAGCCCACATTACAACTCCTACACAGATACGCAGTATTTT,CASSPHYNSYTDTQYF
TRBJ2-2,.,TRBV5-5,once,TGTGCCAGCAGCTTATCGAGTTGGGGCACCGGGGAGCTGTTTTTT,CASSLSSWGTGELFF
TRBJ1-4,.,TRBV6-2/TRBV6-3,.,TGTGCCAGCAGTTCCGCCCCGGGACCCCGAATCGAAAAACTGTTTTTT,CASSSAPGPRIEKLFF
TRBJ2-5,TRBD2,TRBV10-3,.,TGTGCCATCAGTGAGGTGTCCCGGGGAGGGGTGTGGGAGACCCAGTACTTC,CAISEVSRGGVWETQYF
TRBJ2-1,TRBD2,TRBV20-1,.,TGCAGTGCTAGTGCGAGCGGGAGGGCCCTCCATGAGCAGTTCTTC,CSASASGRALHEQFF
TRBJ1-1,.,TRBV2,.,TGTGCCAGCAGTGAAGGGAGCGGCGCTTTCTTT,CASSEGSGAFF
TRBJ1-1,.,TRBV4-1,.,TGCGCCAGCAGCCAAGGAGGACAGGCTTTCTTT,CASSQGGQAFF
TRBJ1-5,.,TRBV5-6,few,TGTGCCAGCAGCCGCGGACAGCCTAATAGCAATCAGCCCCAGCATTTT,CASSRGQPNSNQPQHF
TRBJ2-7,.,TRBV18,.,TGTGCCAGCTCACCCTGGACAGTCACCGAGCAGTACTTC,CASSPWTVTEQYF
TRBJ2-3,TRBD2,TRBV29-1,.,TGCAGCGTCAGCGGGACTAGCGGCTTCACAGATACGCAGTATTTT,CSVSGTSGFTDTQYF
TRBJ2-3,.,TRBV13,.,TGTGCCAGCAGCACCCGTGGGGGTACGCAGTATTTT,CASSTRGGTQYF
TRBJ1-1,.,TRBV27,.,TGTGCCAGCAGTTTGTCGGTGGTGTATGAGGGCTGGGAAACTGAAGCTTTCTTT,CASSLSVVYEGWETEAFF
TRBJ2-1,.,TRBV5-1,.,TGCGCCAGCAGCTTGGACGGGAGCTCCTACAATGAGCAGTTCTTC,CASSLDGSSYNEQFF
TRBJ2-5,TRBD1,TRBV4-3,.,TGCGCCAGCAGCCAACTCACAGGGGGAGAGACCCAGTACTTC,CASSQLTGGETQYF
TRBJ1-4,TRBD1,TRBV6-5,.,TGTGCCAGCAGATCAGGGGGCATCAATGAAAAACTGTTTTTT,CASRSGGINEKLFF
TRBJ2-1,TRBD1,TRBV13,.,TGTGCCAGCAGCTGGACGTCGGGACAGGGGGGCAATGAGCAGTTCTTC,CASSWTSGQGGNEQFF
TRBJ1-1,.,TRBV25-1,.,TGTGCCAGCGTGGGATTTATGAACACTGAAGCTTTCTTT,CASVGFMNTEAFF
TRBJ2-2,.,TRBV4-3,.,TGCGCCAGCAGCCAAGATACGGGGGACATTTACACCGGGGAGCTGTTTTTT,CASSQDTGDIYTGELFF
TRBJ2-6,TRBD2,TRBV29-1,.,TGCAGCGCCCACAGAAGCGGGGAGGGGGCCAACGTCCTGACTTTC,CSAHRSGEGANVLTF
TRBJ2-1,TRBD1,TRBV9,.,TGTGCCAGCAGCGTTAACAGGGGTCCACCTTACTACAATGAGCAGTTCTTC,CASSVNRGPPYYNEQFF
TRBJ2-1,TRBD2,TRBV20-1,.,TGCAGTGCTAGTCTCCCGGGACTAGCTTACAATGAGCAGTTCTTC,CSASLPGLAYNEQFF
TRBJ1-1,.,TRBV11-2,.,TGTGCCAGCAGCCCCGGGGTGTTGAACACTGAAGCTTTCTTT,CASSPGVLNTEAFF
TRBJ2-1,.,TRBV5-6,.,TGTGCCAGCAGCTTAGGGGGGGCCCCCTACAATGAGCAGTTCTTC,CASSLGGAPYNEQFF
TRBJ2-1,.,TRBV5-6,.,TGTGCCAGCCTGGGGGTAGACTACAATGAGCAGTTCTTC,CASLGVDYNEQFF
TRBJ2-7,.,TRBV6-5,.,TGTGCCAGCAGCTCAGACACCTACGAGCAGTACTTC,CASSSDTYEQYF
TRBJ1-5,.,TRBV24-1,.,TGTGCCACCAGTGATTACATAAATCAGCCCCAGCATTTT,CATSDYINQPQHF
TRBJ1-2,.,TRBV5-4,.,TGTGCCAGCAGCTCGGGAAAGGGGGACCCTTATGGCTACACCTTC,CASSSGKGDPYGYTF
TRBJ1-1,.,TRBV18,.,TGTGCCAGCTCACCACCTGGTGGGGGGATCACTGAAGCTTTCTTT,CASSPPGGGITEAFF
TRBJ2-3,TRBD2,TRBV7-2,.,TGTGCCAGCAGCTCCGGGGGCGGGAGGACAGATACGCAGTATTTT,CASSSGGGRTDTQYF
TRBJ2-2,TRBD2,TRBV9,once,TGTGCCAGCAGCGCGAGTAGCGGGAGGGCCCTGAACACCGGGGAGCTGTTTTTT,CASSASSGRALNTGELFF
TRBJ1-3,.,TRBV12-3/TRBV12-4,.,TGTGCCAGCAGTCGGATGGGCACCATATATTTT,CASSRMGTIYF
TRBJ2-2,TRBD2,TRBV5-4,.,TGTGCCAGCAGCTTGGCCAAAAGGGTTGCGGGGGGGAATAACACCGGGGAGCTGTTTTTT,CASSLAKRVAGGNNTGELFF
TRBJ1-4,TRBD1,TRBV29-1,.,TGCAGCGCTAACGGACAGGGGGGTCGAAATGAGAAACTGTTTTTT,CSANGQGGRNEKLFF
TRBJ1-2,.,TRBV6-5,.,TGTGCCAGCAGTTATATCATGGACAGAAACTATGGCTACACCTTC,CASSYIMDRNYGYTF
TRBJ2-7,.,TRBV2,.,TGTGCCAGCAGTGAGGCTCGGTATGAGGGAAGCGAGCAGTACTTC,CASSEARYEGSEQYF
TRBJ1-3,.,TRBV7-9,.,TGTGCCAGCGATGGAACCGCATCCCTCCATTTT,CASDGTASLHF
TRBJ1-1,TRBD1,TRBV29-1,.,TGCAGCTTTCCGGGGACAGCTATGAACACTGAAGCTTTCTTT,CSFPGTAMNTEAFF
TRBJ1-5,TRBD1,TRBV27,once,TGTGCCAGCGGGGACAGGGCCTATAGCAATCAGCCCCAGCATTTT,CASGDRAYSNQPQHF
TRBJ1-1,TRBD1,TRBV27,once,TGTGCCAGCAGTCCTGGGGACAGGGGTTCTGAAGCTTTCTTT,CASSPGDRGSEAFF